Presented here are 8 T cell receptor beta chains from one specimen sequenced in a study of blood T cell repertoires in COVID-19. The assay was immunoSEQ multiplex PCR, and TCRdb's table has in-frame clones only and misses some. Altogether about 250,000 clones are present, roughly 88% being singletons, with the ten largest covering 1.3% to 1.5%. Sequencing input: peripheral blood. The receptors here all came from a man older than 75 with acute or convalescent COVID-19.

This chain links TRBV11-2 with TRBJ2-7; TRBD1 agrees at 8 bases. In germline, CDR1 is SGHAT, CDR2 FQNNGV. The V gene end was trimmed by 5 bases and the J gene end by 0 bases; junction bases not matched to a gene: 9. This CDR3 contains 16 residues. CDR3 in DNA: TGTGCCAGCAGCCCCCGACAGGGGCCGAGCTCCTACGAGCAGTACTTC. Its protein product is CASSPRQGPSSYEQYF.

This clone has more than one count but fewer than ten. Here the CDR3 DNA reads TGTGCCAGCAGTCCGGCAGGGGGCTCCTACAATGAGCAGTTCTTC. It specifies CASSPAGGSYNEQFF. V is TRBV11-2 and J is TRBJ2-1, with 7 bases identical to TRBD1. CDR3 length: 15 amino acids. The junction had 5 bases not matched to a gene; V was cut back by 6 bases and J by 0 bases. Germline V gene data show CDR1 as SGHAT and CDR2 as FQNNGV.

J is TRBJ2-7 and V is TRBV3-1 (or the pseudogene TRBV3-2), with TRBD2 matching 10 bases. Unmatched junction bases numbered 7, after V lost 11 bases and J lost 3 bases. The V gene's germline CDR1 is LGHDT and CDR2 YNNKEL (reference sequence). The CDR3 contains 13 residues. The CDR3 DNA reads as TGTGCCCAAGGGGAGCGGGGGGGCTACGAGCAGTACTTC. It is translated as CAQGERGGYEQYF.

The V call is TRBV7-6, the J call TRBJ1-5; 9 nucleotides line up with TRBD1. Trimming removed 5 bases from V and 3 bases from J; junction bases left unmatched: 5. The length of the CDR3 is 15 residues. The germline gives CDR1 SGHVS, CDR2 FNYEAQ. CDR3 nucleotides: TGTGCCAGCAGCCCCGGACAGGGGAACAATCAGCCCCAGCATTTT. It codes for CASSPGQGNNQPQHF.

The chain couples TRBV19 to TRBJ2-1, with 15 bases matching TRBD2. The CDR3 consists of 17 residues. Looked up from germline, CDR1 is LNHDA and CDR2 is SQIVND (reference sequence). Trimming at V came to 5 bases and at J to 3 bases, leaving 5 bases not matched to a gene. CDR3 in amino acids: CASSGGTSGRNYNEQFF. In nucleotides, the CDR3 is TGTGCCAGTAGTGGGGGGACTAGCGGGAGGAACTACAATGAGCAGTTCTTC.

V usage is TRBV2 and J usage is TRBJ1-6, with D tentatively TRBD1 (6 bases). V lost 6 bases and J 14 bases, leaving 17 bases between the germline ends. Germline CDR1 is SNHLY and CDR2 is FYNNEI. The CDR3 spans 13 residues. The CDR3 reads CASSGQPLSALHF. The CDR3 DNA is TGTGCCAGCAGCGGACAGCCCTTATCGGCCCTCCACTTT.

This clone was recorded once. The chain has TRBV19 and TRBJ2-7; D might be TRBD2 (5 bases). Trimming cost V 5 bases and J 7 bases, with 12 bases left between them. The CDR3 loop spans 12 amino acids. Germline lookup yields CDR1 LNHDA and CDR2 SQIVND (reference sequence). The CDR3 DNA sequence: TGTGCCAGTAGTCCCCTCCGGGGTGAGCAGTACTTC. It specifies CASSPLRGEQYF. The complete variable domain, with remaining parts taken from reference TRBV19 and TRBJ2-7, reads DGGITQSPKYLFRKEGQNVTLSCEQNLNHDAMYWYRQDPGQGLRLIYYSQIVNDFQKGDIAEGYSVSREKKESFPLTVTSAQKNPTAFYLCASSPLRGEQYFGPGTRLTVT.

On this clone itself: Additional DNA sequences in this sample encode the identical CDR3. The genes are TRBV18 and TRBJ1-6, with D unresolved. Germline V gene data show CDR1 as KGHSH and CDR2 as LQKENI. Trimming pared 3 bases from V and 6 bases from J, leaving 9 bases between. The CDR3 length is 14 residues. The CDR3 region is CASSPQAGNSPLHF. In nucleotides, the CDR3 is TGTGCCAGCTCACCCCAGGCTGGTAATTCACCCCTCCACTTT.